Shown below are 30 T cell receptor beta chains from a single sample sequenced in a study of cytomegalovirus exposure and HLA in healthy donors. The PCR used 60 Vbeta and 13 Jbeta primers. The data were produced by immunoSEQ multiplex PCR, yet TCRdb's version contains in-frame clones alone and is incomplete. The table records about 190,000 clones, around 83% of them present only once. Material for sequencing was PBMCs. The receptors derive from a man aged 40-55 years in good health and CMV-seropositive.

This clone was observed a few times. The chain couples TRBV10-3 to TRBJ2-1; 7 bases are shared with TRBD2. J lost 3 bases, V lost 4 bases, and 15 bases had no gene match. The CDR3 sequence is 18 residues long. Germline CDR1 and CDR2: ENHRY and SYGVKD. The CDR3 here is CAISGRGGTIKGYNEQFF. CDR3 sequence (DNA): TGTGCCATCAGTGGTCGTGGGGGGACTATTAAAGGCTACAATGAGCAGTTCTTC.

The V and J genes are TRBV4-2 and TRBJ2-3, with 11 nucleotides matching TRBD2. The germline V gene encodes CDR1 LGHNA and CDR2 YNFKEQ. The CDR3 sequence is 18 residues long. The J segment lost 3 bases and the V segment lost 0 bases, leaving 8 bases of the junction unmatched. CDR3 sequence: CASSQDETSGSGTDTQYF. The CDR3 DNA is TGTGCCAGCAGCCAAGATGAAACTAGCGGGAGTGGTACAGATACGCAGTATTTT.

This clone has only one observation. At one boundary the junction diverges from the germline segment, which might be a read error. The V call is TRBV29-1, the J call TRBJ2-7; 10 bases map to TRBD2. Germline V lookup: CDR1 SQVTM, CDR2 ANQGSEA. The CDR3 loop spans 12 amino acids. This CDR3 reads CSASGSLDEQDF. As DNA, the CDR3 is TGCAGCGCTAGCGGGAGTTTGGACGAGCAGGACTTC.

This rearrangement joins TRBV6-1 to TRBJ2-3; D is perhaps TRBD2 (6 bases). The CDR3 contains 15 residues. In germline, CDR1 is MNHNS, CDR2 SASEGT. V was cut by 8 bases and J by 1 base, with 16 bases left in between. CDR3 loop: CASLGRERGTDTQYF. In DNA, the CDR3 is TGTGCCAGCTTGGGCCGGGAGCGGGGCACAGATACGCAGTATTTT.

A single count supports this clone. CDR3 nucleotides: TGTGCCAGCAGTGCAGGGTTTAGCACTGAAGCTTTCTTT. As protein: CASSAGFSTEAFF. The rearrangement uses TRBV25-1 and TRBJ1-1; D perhaps matches TRBD1 (5 bases). The CDR3 is 13 residues long. Germline V gene data show CDR1 as MGHDK and CDR2 as SYGVNS. V was pared by 4 bases and J by 4 bases, with 10 bases between.

The chain has TRBV28 and TRBJ1-2; 7 nucleotides match TRBD1. CDR1 is MDHEN, CDR2 SYDVKM, per germline. CDR3 length equals 14 residues. The J segment lost 5 bases and the V segment lost 5 bases, leaving 8 bases of the junction unmatched. The DNA for the CDR3 is TGTGCCAGCAGTCAACCGGGACAGTATTATGGCTACACCTTC. Translating it yields CASSQPGQYYGYTF.

The V gene is TRBV30, the J gene TRBJ1-2, with D possibly TRBD1 on 6 matching bases. This CDR3 region has 14 residues. In germline, CDR1 is GTSNPN, CDR2 SVGIG (reference sequence). The ends were cut back, 3 bases at V and 5 bases at J, with 16 bases in the middle. The CDR3 region has the DNA TGTGCCTGGAGGTCAGCAGGGGTTATTTATGGCTACACCTTC. Its translation: CAWRSAGVIYGYTF.

V gene TRBV28 combines with J gene TRBJ2-7; a possible D gene is TRBD2 (6 bases). The germline V and J ends were trimmed by 6 bases and 7 bases, with 16 bases remaining between them. The CDR3 runs 13 residues. CDR1 and CDR2 (germline): MDHEN, SYDVKM. The CDR3 DNA is TGTGCCAGCAGGGATCCGGGGGTACGAGAGCAGTACTTC. Translation gives CASRDPGVREQYF.

V is TRBV27 and J is TRBJ1-2; 9 bases are shared with TRBD1. V trimming: 0 bases; J trimming: 8 bases; junction bases outside the gene matches: 10. The CDR3 runs 16 residues. Germline V gives CDR1 MNHEY, CDR2 SMNVEV (reference sequence). CDR3 sequence (DNA): TGTGCCAGCAGTTTATCCCATACAGGGGGCGGGAGGGGCTACACCTTC. Translating it yields CASSLSHTGGGRGYTF.

The J gene is TRBJ1-4, the V gene TRBV9; a weak D match, TRBD1 (6 bases). The V end was cut by 7 bases, the J end by 0 bases, with 10 bases between. The CDR3 length is 14 residues. Germline CDR1 SGDLS, CDR2 YYNGEE. CDR3 amino acids: CASGQSATNEKLFF. CDR3 DNA sequence: TGTGCCAGCGGACAGTCTGCAACTAATGAAAAACTGTTTTTT.

The V and J genes are TRBV30 and TRBJ2-3; D is unclear. The CDR3 totals 11 residues. Germline V CDR1 and CDR2: GTSNPN, SVGIG (reference sequence). Trimming removed 4 bases from V and 4 bases from J, with 6 bases in between. The CDR3 DNA reads as TGTGCCTGGACCCCCGCAGATACGCAGTATTTT. Residues: CAWTPADTQYF.

Details on this clone: At one of its ends the junction is not consistent with the germline gene, which may arise from a read error. The rearrangement links TRBV7-9 to TRBJ2-1, with 12 bases identical to TRBD2. Per the germline V gene, CDR1 is SEHNR and CDR2 is FQNEAQ (reference sequence). CDR3 length: 15 amino acids. CDR3 DNA: TGTTCCAGCAGCTCTAGCGGGAGGGATATCAATGAGCAGTTCTTC. Protein product: CSSSSSGRDINEQFF.

The chain joins TRBV10-3 to TRBJ2-3, with TRBD2 identical over 10 bases. The CDR3 runs to 18 residues. The V and J ends lost 4 bases and 1 base, in that order; junction bases with no gene match: 11. Germline V gene lookup returns CDR1 ENHRY and CDR2 SYGVKD. The CDR3 sequence is CAISGSGRADGGTDTQYF. The CDR3 DNA reads TGTGCCATCAGTGGAAGCGGGAGGGCCGATGGAGGCACAGATACGCAGTATTTT.

This chain uses TRBV28 with TRBJ1-5; maybe TRBD1 (6 bases). V was trimmed by 5 bases and J by 5 bases, leaving 13 bases between them. The CDR3 runs to 14 residues. Germline CDR1 MDHEN, CDR2 SYDVKM. The CDR3 sequence is CASSPGAGDQPQHF. The DNA for the CDR3 is TGTGCCAGCAGTCCAGGGGCTGGAGATCAGCCCCAGCATTTT.

This clone was found a few times. The chain has TRBV19 and TRBJ1-5; no definite D call. Germline V CDR1 and CDR2: LNHDA, SQIVND (reference sequence). The CDR3 is 15 amino acids. Trimming stripped 7 bases from V and 4 bases from J, with 17 bases between. As DNA, the CDR3 is TGTGCCAGTACCAGACTCCCCGGAGCAAATCAGCCCCAGCATTTT. This codes for CASTRLPGANQPQHF.

This rearrangement joins TRBV10-3 to TRBJ1-2; 10 nucleotides agree with TRBD1. V lost 7 bases to trimming and J lost 6 bases; unmatched junction nucleotides: 2. CDR3 length: 12 amino acids. Germline values: CDR1 ENHRY, CDR2 SYGVKD. For the CDR3, the DNA is TGTGCCATCAAGGGGACAGGGGATGGCTACACCTTC. Amino acids: CAIKGTGDGYTF.

The chain is built from TRBV28 and TRBJ1-2, with 11 bases identical to TRBD1. Per germline, CDR1 MDHEN and CDR2 SYDVKM. There are 16 residues in the CDR3. The junction had 13 bases not matched to a gene; V was cut back by 8 bases and J by 5 bases. CDR3 bases: TGTGCCAGCGGACGGACAGGGGGCAGTTGGGATTATGGCTACACCTTC. Translated: CASGRTGGSWDYGYTF.

The chain combines TRBV28 with TRBJ2-1; D remains ambiguous. The V end was cut by 2 bases, the J end by 5 bases, with 13 bases between. From germline, CDR1 is MDHEN and CDR2 SYDVKM. The CDR3 contains 15 residues. In nucleotides, the CDR3 is TGTGCCAGCAGTTTACCCCCGTCGTTAAACAATGAGCAGTTCTTC. Its translation is CASSLPPSLNNEQFF.

The V and J genes are TRBV6-1 and TRBJ1-1, with 11 nucleotides matching TRBD1. J was trimmed by 3 bases and V by 2 bases; bases with no gene match: 11. CDR1 MNHNS and CDR2 SASEGT come from the germline V gene. This CDR3 has 18 residues. CDR3 DNA sequence: TGTGCCAGCAGTGAAATGGACAGGGGGCCTGGTCGGGACACTGAAGCTTTCTTT. It yields the protein CASSEMDRGPGRDTEAFF.

The chain combines TRBV25-1 with TRBJ2-3; no clear D. CDR1 MGHDK and CDR2 SYGVNS come from the germline V gene. V was pared by 4 bases and J by 1 base, with 6 bases between. This CDR3 contains 13 residues. The CDR3 here is CASSGVGTDTQYF. In DNA, the CDR3 is TGTGCCAGCAGTGGCGTAGGCACAGATACGCAGTATTTT.

The chain recombines TRBV6-1 with TRBJ2-7; 11 bases agree with TRBD1. Losses at the gene ends were 4 bases for V and 2 bases for J; bases not matched to a gene: 7. There are 16 residues in the CDR3. The germline V gene encodes CDR1 MNHNS and CDR2 SASEGT. The CDR3 sequence: CASSAPSGQGAYEQYF. The CDR3 DNA reads TGTGCCAGCAGTGCCCCCTCGGGACAGGGGGCCTACGAGCAGTACTTC.

This clone was observed once. The J gene is TRBJ2-2, the V gene TRBV25-1, with 8 bases lining up with TRBD1. V was pared by 6 bases and J by 4 bases, with 4 bases of the junction left unmatched. In germline, CDR1 is MGHDK, CDR2 SYGVNS. The CDR3 loop spans 14 amino acids. CDR3 coding DNA: TGTGCCAGCAGGGGGACAGGTCCCACCGGGGAGCTGTTTTTT. Protein product: CASRGTGPTGELFF.

Written as DNA, the CDR3 is TGTGCCAGCAGCCACAGAGCGGGAGCCAACACCGGGGAGCTGTTTTTT. It translates to CASSHRAGANTGELFF. This rearrangement joins TRBV14 to TRBJ2-2; 8 nucleotides match TRBD2. V lost 3 bases, J lost 2 bases, and 5 bases stayed unmatched. This CDR3 is built from 16 residues. The V gene's germline CDR1 is SGHDN and CDR2 FVKESK.

This chain links TRBV18 with TRBJ1-2, with D possibly matching TRBD1 (5 bases). V was shortened by 0 bases and J by 4 bases, with 9 bases between the two germline ends. Germline assignment: CDR1 KGHSH and CDR2 LQKENI. The CDR3 consists of 14 residues. CDR3 nucleotides: TGTGCCAGCTCACCACCGGAGACAGCCTATGGCTACACCTTC. This encodes CASSPPETAYGYTF. The full variable domain, rest sourced from reference TRBV18 and TRBJ1-2, is NAGVMQNPRHLVRRRGQEARLRCSPMKGHSHVYWYRQLPEEGLKFMVYLQKENIIDESGMPKERFSAEFPKEGPSILRIQQVVRGDSAAYFCASSPPETAYGYTFGSGTRLTVV.

The chain carries TRBV10-1 and TRBJ2-7, with TRBD2 matching over 7 bases. Germline V CDR1 and CDR2: WNHNN, SYGVQD (reference sequence). This CDR3 is built from 14 residues. The V gene end was trimmed by 4 bases and the J gene end by 7 bases; junction bases not matched to a gene: 10. The CDR3 sequence: CASSGQRDAEEQYF. The DNA for the CDR3 is TGCGCCAGCAGTGGCCAGCGGGACGCGGAGGAGCAGTACTTC.

V is TRBV7-2 and J is TRBJ2-1, with D possibly matching TRBD2 (6 bases). The CDR3 sequence is 14 residues long. V was cut by 5 bases and J by 9 bases, with 17 bases left in between. CDR1 and CDR2 from the germline V gene are SGHTA and FQGNSA. The CDR3 bases are TGTGCCAGCAGCCCACGGCGGGGTCTAGGTGAGCAGTTCTTC. This gives the protein CASSPRRGLGEQFF. The variable domain in full, with the rest retrieved from reference TRBV7-2 and TRBJ2-1, is GAGVSQSPSNKVTEKGKDVELRCDPISGHTALYWYRQSLGQGLEFLIYFQGNSAPDKSGLPSDRFSAERTGGSVSTLTIQRTQQEDSAVYLCASSPRRGLGEQFFGPGTRLTVL.

This clone was observed a single time. The V and J genes are TRBV5-1 and TRBJ2-3, with D maybe TRBD1 (5 bases). CDR3 length: 14 residues. Germline V gene sequence: CDR1 SGHRS, CDR2 YFSETQ. V lost 1 base and J 0 bases, leaving 6 bases between the germline ends. The CDR3 sequence is CASSLRQSTDTQYF. CDR3 DNA sequence: TGCGCCAGCAGCTTGAGACAGAGCACAGATACGCAGTATTTT.

The chain employs TRBV18 and TRBJ1-2; D possibly corresponds to TRBD1 (5 bases). V lost 3 bases, J lost 4 bases, and 15 bases lay in between. Germline V gives CDR1 KGHSH, CDR2 LQKENI. The CDR3 runs to 15 residues. The CDR3 coding sequence is TGTGCCAGCTCACCGACAGAGGACATCTCCTATGGCTACACCTTC. Protein: CASSPTEDISYGYTF.

The V and J genes are TRBV5-1 and TRBJ2-3, with 7 bases identical to TRBD1. Trimming cost V 3 bases and J 7 bases; bases outside gene matches: 8. This CDR3 region has 14 residues. Germline V gene lookup returns CDR1 SGHRS and CDR2 YFSETQ. CDR3 residues: CASSSRGQRNTQYF. The CDR3, as DNA: TGCGCCAGCAGCTCGAGGGGGCAAAGGAATACGCAGTATTTT.

The chain joins TRBV27 to TRBJ1-1; possible D gene TRBD1, 6 bases. V was clipped by 0 bases and J by 4 bases, with 9 bases between them. Germline V gene data show CDR1 as MNHEY and CDR2 as SMNVEV (reference sequence). This CDR3 has 14 residues. The DNA of the CDR3 is TGTGCCAGCAGTTTATCGGCGGGGGCCACTGAAGCTTTCTTT. Its protein product is CASSLSAGATEAFF.